This TCR beta chain was sequenced during a study of T cell repertoires in cytomegalovirus infection. Study-level information: It was the public TCR beta signatures that indicated both CMV infection and matching HLA type. Study observations and caveats: Across the ex vivo response, the dominant clonotypes were HLA-C-restricted CMV-specific TCR beta clonotypes. Carriage of CMV together with the relevant HLA was identifiable through cumulative public TCR beta family frequency.

The CDR3 spans 14 residues. Germline V gene sequence: CDR1 MNHEY, CDR2 SMNVEV (reference sequence). This clonotype was seen only once. Its specificity is unknown. The junction departs from the called germline gene at one end, perhaps through a read error. One entry per CDR3 protein results from TCRdb running MiXCR on the reads. Among more than 150,000 distinct CDR3 sequences, about 28% were seen once, and the ten largest hold roughly 32%. The sequencing sample was made of PBMCs. The rearrangement joins TRBV27 to TRBJ2-7, with a possible D match to TRBD2 (5 bases). This TCR came from a human donor in good health (CMV status not recorded). Some clones in this sample may be carry-over from other donors' samples. CDR3 in amino acids: CTSSFLGSTYEQYF. The CDR3 nucleotides are TGTACCAGCAGTTTTTTAGGGAGTACTTACGAGCAGTACTTC.